The rows below give T cell receptor beta chains drawn from one sample of a study of graft-versus-host responses after intestinal transplantation. Antigen specificity for these receptors is unknown. Only in-frame clones appear in the TCRdb table, and some are missing; sequencing was by immunoSEQ multiplex PCR. The sample gives about 89,000 clones, roughly 89% of which show up once; about 0.3% is in the top ten. The sequences come from unstimulated CD4+ T cells sorted from spleen or lymph node cells, collected before intestinal transplant. All receptors come from a human donor who received an intestinal transplant. CDR3s include the opening cysteine and the closing phenylalanine or tryptophan. A D gene is named only where the DNA matches it firmly. Not all rows give a size; the values are once, few, many and, for expanded clones, a class.

V,size,D,J,DNA,CDR3
TRBV29-1,NA,TRBD1,TRBJ1-1,TGCAGCGTGTTCTGGACAGGGGAAGCTTTCTTT,CSVFWTGEAFF
TRBV30,NA,NA,TRBJ1-5,TGTGCCTGGACTTACGGGACAACTGGCAATCAGCCCCAGCATTTT,CAWTYGTTGNQPQHF
TRBV5-4,NA,NA,TRBJ1-1,TGTGCCAGCAGCCGAGGGATGAACACTGAAGCTTTCTTT,CASSRGMNTEAFF
TRBV5-1,NA,TRBD1,TRBJ1-1,TGCGCCAGCAGCGGATTGGGGGGACAGGGTAACACTGAAGCTTTCTTT,CASSGLGGQGNTEAFF
TRBV5-6,NA,NA,TRBJ2-7,TGTGCCAGCAGCCTCCTACTAACCCCGCTTGCCTACGAGCAGTACTTC,CASSLLLTPLAYEQYF
TRBV18,NA,NA,TRBJ1-2,TGTGCCAGCTCACCGACAGGAACCTATGGCTACACCTTC,CASSPTGTYGYTF
TRBV5-1,NA,NA,TRBJ1-3,TGCGCCAGCAGCTTGGAAGGGGTCGGAAACACCATATATTTT,CASSLEGVGNTIYF
TRBV27,NA,NA,TRBJ1-1,TGTGCCAGCAGTTTAGACACCAGGTACACTGAAGCTTTCTTT,CASSLDTRYTEAFF
TRBV9,NA,NA,TRBJ1-1,TGTGCCAGCAGCGTAGAGCCCTTGGCCCAGAACACTGAAGCTTTCTTT,CASSVEPLAQNTEAFF
TRBV6-6,NA,NA,TRBJ2-7,TGTGCCAGCAGTTACTCGAGAGGGACCGGCGAGCAGTACTTC,CASSYSRGTGEQYF
TRBV7-9,NA,TRBD1,TRBJ2-1,TGTGCCAGCAGGAACAGGGGGGATGAGCAGTTCTTC,CASRNRGDEQFF
TRBV6-5,NA,TRBD2,TRBJ2-1,TGTGCCAGCAGTGTGACTAGCCCCCATGAGCAGTTCTTC,CASSVTSPHEQFF
TRBV9,NA,TRBD2,TRBJ2-1,TGTGCCAGCAGCCCGGGACTAGCGGGGCCCTACAATGAGCAGTTCTTC,CASSPGLAGPYNEQFF
TRBV19,few,NA,TRBJ1-4,TGTGCCAGTAGTATGTTTCGGCAGAATGAAAAACTGTTTTTT,CASSMFRQNEKLFF
TRBV5-6,NA,NA,TRBJ1-3,TGTGCCAGCAGCTGGGGACGAAGCTCTGGAAACACCATATATTTT,CASSWGRSSGNTIYF
TRBV7-8,NA,NA,TRBJ2-6,TGTGCCAGCTCAAACCAGGGCCCTCTCTCTGGGGCCAACGTCCTGACTTTC,CASSNQGPLSGANVLTF
TRBV19,NA,NA,TRBJ1-1,TGTGCCAGTAGTATCTACCGGGAAAACACTGAAGCTTTCTTT,CASSIYRENTEAFF
TRBV7-6,once,NA,TRBJ2-7,TGTGCCAGCAGCTTAGCGTTCGGCGTCTACGAGCAGTACTTC,CASSLAFGVYEQYF
TRBV5-6,NA,NA,TRBJ1-5,TGTGCCAGCAGCTTGCACCAACAGGGACTTAGCAATCAGCCCCAGCATTTT,CASSLHQQGLSNQPQHF